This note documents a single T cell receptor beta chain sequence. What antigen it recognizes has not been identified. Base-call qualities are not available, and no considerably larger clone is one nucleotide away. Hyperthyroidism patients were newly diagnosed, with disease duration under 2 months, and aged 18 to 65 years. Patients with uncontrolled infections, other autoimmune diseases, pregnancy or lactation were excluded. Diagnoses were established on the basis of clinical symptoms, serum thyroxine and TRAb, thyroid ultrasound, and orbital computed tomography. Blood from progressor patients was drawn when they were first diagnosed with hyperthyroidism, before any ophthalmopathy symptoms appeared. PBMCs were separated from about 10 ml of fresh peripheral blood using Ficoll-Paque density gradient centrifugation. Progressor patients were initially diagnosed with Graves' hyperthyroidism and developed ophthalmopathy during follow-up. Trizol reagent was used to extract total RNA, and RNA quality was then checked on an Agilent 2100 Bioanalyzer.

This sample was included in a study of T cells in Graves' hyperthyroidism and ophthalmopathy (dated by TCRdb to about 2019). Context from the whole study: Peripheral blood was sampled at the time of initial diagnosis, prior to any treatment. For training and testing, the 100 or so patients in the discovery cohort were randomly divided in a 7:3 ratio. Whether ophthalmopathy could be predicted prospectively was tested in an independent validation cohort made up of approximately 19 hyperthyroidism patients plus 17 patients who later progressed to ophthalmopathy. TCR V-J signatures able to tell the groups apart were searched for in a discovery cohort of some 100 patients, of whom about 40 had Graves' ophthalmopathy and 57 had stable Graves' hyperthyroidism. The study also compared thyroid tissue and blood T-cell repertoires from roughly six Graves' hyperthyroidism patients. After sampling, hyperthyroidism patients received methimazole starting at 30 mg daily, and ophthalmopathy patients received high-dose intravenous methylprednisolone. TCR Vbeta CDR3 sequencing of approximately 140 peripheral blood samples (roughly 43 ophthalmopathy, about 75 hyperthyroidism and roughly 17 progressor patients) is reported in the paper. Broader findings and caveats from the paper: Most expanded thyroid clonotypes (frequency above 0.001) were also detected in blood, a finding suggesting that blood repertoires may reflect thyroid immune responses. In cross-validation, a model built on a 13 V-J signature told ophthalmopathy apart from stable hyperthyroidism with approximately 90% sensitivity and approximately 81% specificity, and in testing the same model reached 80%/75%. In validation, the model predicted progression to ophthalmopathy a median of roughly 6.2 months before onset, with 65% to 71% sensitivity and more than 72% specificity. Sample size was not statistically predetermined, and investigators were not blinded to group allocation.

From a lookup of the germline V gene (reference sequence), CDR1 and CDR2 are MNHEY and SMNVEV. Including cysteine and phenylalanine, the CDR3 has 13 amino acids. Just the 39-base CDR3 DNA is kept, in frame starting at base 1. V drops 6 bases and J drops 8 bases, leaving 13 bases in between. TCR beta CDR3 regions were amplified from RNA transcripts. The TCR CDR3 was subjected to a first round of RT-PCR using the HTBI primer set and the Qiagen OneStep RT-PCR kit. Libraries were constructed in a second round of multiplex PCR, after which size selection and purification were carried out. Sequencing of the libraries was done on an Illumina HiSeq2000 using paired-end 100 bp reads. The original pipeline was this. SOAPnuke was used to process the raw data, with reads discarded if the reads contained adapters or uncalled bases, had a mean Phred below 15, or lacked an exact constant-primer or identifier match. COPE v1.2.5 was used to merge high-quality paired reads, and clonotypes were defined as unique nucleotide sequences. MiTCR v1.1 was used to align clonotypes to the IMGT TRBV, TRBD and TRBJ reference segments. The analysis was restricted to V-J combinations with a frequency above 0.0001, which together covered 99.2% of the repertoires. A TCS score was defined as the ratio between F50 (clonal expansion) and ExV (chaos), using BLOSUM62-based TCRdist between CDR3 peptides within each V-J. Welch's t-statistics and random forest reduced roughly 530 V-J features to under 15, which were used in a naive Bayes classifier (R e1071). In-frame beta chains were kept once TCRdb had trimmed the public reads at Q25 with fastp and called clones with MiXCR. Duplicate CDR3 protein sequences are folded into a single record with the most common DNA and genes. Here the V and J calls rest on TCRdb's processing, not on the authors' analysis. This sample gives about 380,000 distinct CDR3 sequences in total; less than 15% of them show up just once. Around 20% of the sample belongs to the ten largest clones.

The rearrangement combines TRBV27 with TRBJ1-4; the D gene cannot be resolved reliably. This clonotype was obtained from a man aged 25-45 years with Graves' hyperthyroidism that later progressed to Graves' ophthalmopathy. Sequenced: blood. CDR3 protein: CASRKAGGEKLFF. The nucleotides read TGTGCCAGCAGAAAAGCAGGCGGGGAAAAACTGTTTTTT. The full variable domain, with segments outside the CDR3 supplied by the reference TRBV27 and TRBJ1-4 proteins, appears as EAQVTQNPRYLITVTGKKLTVTCSQNMNHEYMSWYRQDPGLGLRQIYYSMNVEVTDKGDVPEGYKVSRKEKRNFPLILESPSPNQTSLYFCASRKAGGEKLFFGSGTQLSVL.